What follows is one TCR beta chain and its context. No cognate antigen has been identified for it. There are no base qualities to consult, and no much larger clone falls within one base. This sample was included in a study of CD8+CD57+ T cells in acquired aplastic anemia (dated by TCRdb to the late 2010s). About the investigation overall: A mean of roughly 3.2 ug of DNA, ranging from roughly 0.19 to 27.4 ug, was extracted from sorted CD4+ and CD8+ cells. An average of around 9.8 million reads for CD4+ cells and 11.0 million reads for CD8+ cells was obtained from healthy donor samples. What the research found in general, with its limitations: Patients and healthy controls showed no significant difference in CD8+ Simpson's diversity (P=0.060). Although 25 to 30 CD8+ CDR3 sequences were shared by patients and controls, these sequences appeared highly expressed in patients and within the immunodominant clones of patients.

TCR repertoires of sorted CD4+ and CD8+ blood T cells from severe aplastic anemia patients and healthy subjects were deep-sequenced in the study. Ficoll-Paque density gradient centrifugation was used to isolate peripheral blood mononuclear cells. CD4+ and CD8+ T cells were sorted by FACS or magnetic beads before DNA extraction. Profiling of TCR beta VDJ combinations and CDR3 sequences used genomic DNA as the template. An Illumina HiSeq 2000 was the platform used for TCR repertoire sequencing. For the original study's pipeline: Repertoires were assessed using TRBV/TRBJ rearrangement plots, CDR3 size and DJ length profiles, and Simpson's diversity index. The most abundant DNA sequence in the deep sequencing data was defined as the immunodominant clone. CDR3 amino acid sequences were screened for sharing across subjects and compared with published repertoires and the VDJdb database. Through fastp at Q25 and MiXCR, TCRdb rebuilt clones from the public reads, retaining in-frame beta chains. When rows share a CDR3 protein, they turn into one entry using the most common DNA and genes. These V and J calls rely on TCRdb rather than the paper's analysis. This sample is represented by roughly 130,000 distinct CDR3 sequences; 48% of them were singletons. The top ten hold about 2.3% of the sample.

Source material: sorted CD4+, CD8+, or CD8+CD57+ T cells (not recorded which) from PBMCs. This TCR came from a human donor in good health, serving as a control.

The nucleotide sequence is TGTGCCAGCAGTTTTCGCAGCCGGCTTCGTAACTATGGCTACACCTTC. This codes for CASSFRSRLRNYGYTF. The chain joins TRBV28 to TRBJ1-2; the D gene is not confidently resolved. CDR1 MDHEN and CDR2 SYDVKM are derived from the germline V gene. V loses 3 bases, J loses 1 base, and the germline ends lie 15 bases apart. The CDR3 spans 16 residues, from the cysteine through the phenylalanine. The sequence is cut down to CDR3 DNA, 48 bases in frame from base 1.